This T cell receptor beta chain was obtained from a study of tumor-infiltrating lymphocytes in primary liver carcinoma. On the study more broadly: Recorded tumor stage was T1-T3 N0M0, with diameters of roughly 4.2 to 11 cm. Study results and limitations: Reduced overlap was seen in tumor-adjacent and tumor-blood pairs versus tumor region pairs. All five tumor regions shared only about 8-25% of top clones.

This clonotype came up once. Antigen unknown. At one of its ends the junction is not consistent with the germline gene, which may arise from a read error. Unsorted bulk tissue of about 18-32 mg yielded co-extracted RNA and DNA. Production of TCR beta cDNA used 500 ng total RNA together with a constant-region primer. What produced the TCR beta libraries was three nested multiplex PCR rounds using slightly modified ARM-PCR. Use of TRBV1-TRBV30 forward primers with a C-beta reverse primer characterized the first two PCR rounds, which lasted approximately 11 cycles each. TCRdb re-derived calls from the multiplex PCR reads in MiXCR, one entry per CDR3 protein. The sample has 100,000 to 150,000 distinct CDR3 sequences; 64% are singletons. The V gene's germline CDR1 is MNHNS and CDR2 SASEGT. This CDR3 is built from 16 residues.

Material: liver tumor tissue from sampling region 3. The subset denotes: tumor region T3, left-lateral pole. This receptor was identified in a woman aged 55-75 years with primary liver carcinoma and hepatitis B virus infection. The gene calls are TRBV6-1 and TRBJ2-4; D is possibly TRBD1 (6 bases). CDR3 sequence (DNA): TGTACCAGCAGTGAACGGGCCAGGGGTATCCAAAACATTCAATACTTC. The encoded protein is CTSSERARGIQNIQYF.